This TCR beta chain was sequenced for a study of immune evolution from preneoplasia to lung adenocarcinoma. Sequencing used immunoSEQ multiplex PCR; TCRdb keeps in-frame clones, though not all of them. The sample carries about 5,500 clones, 83% recorded once. A remark on this clone: Antigen specificity is unknown.

Trimming took 10 bases from V and 0 from J, leaving 14 bases between them. The CDR3 has 14 amino acids. Germline assignment: CDR1 SGDLS and CDR2 YYNGEE. Between the mid-2010s and the late 2010s, patients underwent resection in Japan or China. Regarding the study as a whole: Compared with EGFR-mutant or double wild-type lesions, KRAS-mutant nodules were more clonal. Later-stage lesions seemingly showed higher T cell density and diversity than normal lung. Top clone frequencies peaked in normal lung, apparently declining through invasive adenocarcinoma.

This receptor was obtained from a person between 60 and 80 years old with lung adenocarcinoma. The V gene is TRBV9, the J gene TRBJ2-1, with D perhaps being TRBD1 or TRBD2 (5 bases each). Material for sequencing was FFPE minimally invasive lung adenocarcinoma tissue. The CDR3: CASNGGSSYNEQFF. CDR3 in DNA: TGTGCCTCCAATGGGGGTAGCTCCTACAATGAGCAGTTCTTC.